Following are 3 T cell receptor beta chains from one sample sequenced in a study of CD4 T cells in relation to SARS-CoV-2 and coronaviruses. This table comes from immunoSEQ multiplex PCR, and its TCRdb copy is limited to in-frame clones, with some not included. Of tens of thousands of clones in the sample, around 89% were seen once. The sample taken for sequencing was memory CD4+ T cells from PBMCs. These receptors were collected from an adult with COVID-19.

This chain links TRBV14 with TRBJ1-4, with D maybe TRBD1 (5 bases). V was pared by 0 bases and J by 4 bases, with 12 bases between. The germline CDR1 and CDR2 sequences are SGHDN and FVKESK. The CDR3 is 16 residues long. The chain's CDR3 is CASSQDPGTNNEKLFF. CDR3 nucleotides: TGTGCCAGCAGCCAAGATCCTGGGACTAATAATGAAAAACTGTTTTTT.

This sequence joins TRBV7-9 and TRBJ2-7; 9 nucleotides line up with TRBD2. CDR1 is SEHNR and CDR2 is FQNEAQ in the germline V gene (reference sequence). V shed 3 bases, J shed 3 bases, and the junction held 15 bases outside the gene matches. The CDR3 sequence is 18 residues long. CDR3 nucleotides: TGTGCCAGCAGCTTGGCCACACTAGCTAGCGGGACTAACTACGAGCAGTACTTC. This translates into CASSLATLASGTNYEQYF.

V usage is TRBV3-1 (or the pseudogene TRBV3-2) and J usage is TRBJ2-3, with 10 bases lining up with TRBD2. There are 15 residues in the CDR3. V gave up 1 base and J gave up 4 bases; unmatched junction bases: 2. Looked up from germline, CDR1 is LGHDT and CDR2 is YNNKEL (reference sequence). The CDR3 nucleotides are TGTGCCAGCAGCCAAGTGGGACTAGCGTCAGATACGCAGTATTTT. This encodes CASSQVGLASDTQYF.